Listed below are T cell receptor beta chains from one sample, sequenced in a study of blood T cell repertoires in COVID-19. The assay was immunoSEQ multiplex PCR, and TCRdb's table has in-frame clones only and misses some. The sample has under 35,000 clones; approximately 91% are singletons. Sequenced: peripheral blood. Every receptor here comes from a man between 65 and 80 years old with active COVID-19. Each CDR3 is given with its conserved first and last residue. Each record gives: CDR3 DNA, CDR3 protein, clone size, D gene, J gene, V gene. The D gene is left open where the match is weak. Clone size is shown for a subset of rows, as once, few, many or a class of expanded clone.

DNA: TGTGCCAGTAGTCAAGACAGAACCTACGAGCAGTACTTC
CDR3: CASSQDRTYEQYF
size: few
D: .
J: TRBJ2-7
V: TRBV19

DNA: TGTGCCAGCAGCCAAAGGGGGGGAAATCAGCCCCAGCATTTT
CDR3: CASSQRGGNQPQHF
size: .
D: .
J: TRBJ1-5
V: TRBV3-1/TRBV3-2

DNA: TGTGCCAGCAGCTTGCGGACCTTGACAGGGGAAACTCAGTACTTC
CDR3: CASSLRTLTGETQYF
size: .
D: TRBD1
J: TRBJ2-4
V: TRBV5-4

DNA: TGTGCCAGCAGCCAAGGTTCAGGAACGCAGTATTTT
CDR3: CASSQGSGTQYF
size: few
D: .
J: TRBJ2-3
V: TRBV14

DNA: TGTGCCAGCAGCCAGAGTTTTCTAACTAGCGGGAGTTACAATGAGCAGTTCTTC
CDR3: CASSQSFLTSGSYNEQFF
size: .
D: TRBD2
J: TRBJ2-1
V: TRBV4-2

DNA: TGTGCCAGCAGCTTATACCGCGGGGCACCTCTTTCCGAGCAGTACTTC
CDR3: CASSLYRGAPLSEQYF
size: .
D: .
J: TRBJ2-7
V: TRBV11-2

DNA: TGTGCCAGCAGTTACCTAGGACAGGGGGATTCAGATACGCAGTATTTT
CDR3: CASSYLGQGDSDTQYF
size: once
D: TRBD1
J: TRBJ2-3
V: TRBV6-2/TRBV6-3

DNA: TGTGCCAGCAGCGTAGCGGTAATGAACACCGGGGAGCTGTTTTTT
CDR3: CASSVAVMNTGELFF
size: .
D: .
J: TRBJ2-2
V: TRBV9

DNA: TGTGCCAGCTCACCGGACAGGAGCTATGGCTACACCTTC
CDR3: CASSPDRSYGYTF
size: .
D: TRBD1
J: TRBJ1-2
V: TRBV18

DNA: TGTGCCAGCAGCCAAGAGTCGGCCGGGGAGCTGTTTTTT
CDR3: CASSQESAGELFF
size: few
D: .
J: TRBJ2-2
V: TRBV3-1/TRBV3-2

DNA: TGCGCCAGCAGCTTGGGGACCGGGACTAGCGGGATGTATACGCAGTATTTT
CDR3: CASSLGTGTSGMYTQYF
size: .
D: TRBD2
J: TRBJ2-3
V: TRBV5-1

DNA: TGCGCCAGCAGCTTGGCCAATCAGGGTGGAGACACCGGGGAGCTGTTTTTT
CDR3: CASSLANQGGDTGELFF
size: .
D: .
J: TRBJ2-2
V: TRBV5-1

DNA: TGTGCCAGCAGCCAGCACCCGGGACTAGAGGCTTCCGAGCAGTACTTC
CDR3: CASSQHPGLEASEQYF
size: .
D: TRBD2
J: TRBJ2-7
V: TRBV4-2

DNA: TGCGCCAGCAGCGTGCAGGGGGGTGTGAACACTGAAGCTTTCTTT
CDR3: CASSVQGGVNTEAFF
size: .
D: TRBD1
J: TRBJ1-1
V: TRBV5-1

DNA: TGTGCCACCAGTGTGGCTAGCGGGAGCTCCTACAATGAGCAGTTCTTC
CDR3: CATSVASGSSYNEQFF
size: .
D: TRBD2
J: TRBJ2-1
V: TRBV24-1

DNA: TGTGCCAGTAGTATAATACAGGGGGAGACTGAAGCTTTCTTT
CDR3: CASSIIQGETEAFF
size: .
D: TRBD1
J: TRBJ1-1
V: TRBV19

DNA: TGTGCCATCAGTGGCGGGGCTAGTGGCAATGAGCAGTTCTTC
CDR3: CAISGGASGNEQFF
size: .
D: .
J: TRBJ2-1
V: TRBV10-3

DNA: TGTGCCAGTACCAGGGGGGCCTACGAGCAGTACTTC
CDR3: CASTRGAYEQYF
size: .
D: .
J: TRBJ2-7
V: TRBV2

DNA: TGTGCCAGCCGAGACACCACTTCCTACGAGCAGTACTTC
CDR3: CASRDTTSYEQYF
size: once
D: .
J: TRBJ2-7
V: TRBV6-5

DNA: TGTGCCAGCAGTTACGGGACTAGCGGGTACGAGCAGTACTTC
CDR3: CASSYGTSGYEQYF
size: .
D: TRBD2
J: TRBJ2-7
V: TRBV6-2/TRBV6-3

DNA: TGTGCCAGCAGACCCCGGTATAAGTCCACTGAAGCTTTCTTT
CDR3: CASRPRYKSTEAFF
size: .
D: .
J: TRBJ1-1
V: TRBV3-1/TRBV3-2

DNA: TGCGGTGGGACGGGGGGCCACGAGCAGTACTTC
CDR3: CGGTGGHEQYF
size: .
D: .
J: TRBJ2-7
V: TRBV20-1

DNA: TGTGCCAGCAGCTTAGGGACAGGCGCCCGGGGCCTCCACTTT
CDR3: CASSLGTGARGLHF
size: .
D: TRBD1
J: TRBJ1-6
V: TRBV11-2

DNA: TGCGCCAGCAGCTTGGGGGAGGGAGAGACCCAGTACTTC
CDR3: CASSLGEGETQYF
size: .
D: TRBD2
J: TRBJ2-5
V: TRBV5-1

DNA: TGCGCCAGCAGCTTGATGGTGGGACAGAACGGTGAAGCTTTCTTT
CDR3: CASSLMVGQNGEAFF
size: .
D: TRBD1
J: TRBJ1-1
V: TRBV5-1

DNA: TGCGCCAGCAGCTTTAGGCCCACGGACAGTCAATCCTACGAGCAGTACTTC
CDR3: CASSFRPTDSQSYEQYF
size: once
D: .
J: TRBJ2-7
V: TRBV5-1

DNA: TGTGCCAGCAGGAGGAGCCTAGTATTCTCCTACGAGCAGTACTTC
CDR3: CASRRSLVFSYEQYF
size: .
D: .
J: TRBJ2-7
V: TRBV6-5

DNA: TGTGCCAGCAGTCCGACAGCTAGCAATCAGCCCCAGCATTTT
CDR3: CASSPTASNQPQHF
size: .
D: .
J: TRBJ1-5
V: TRBV6-5

DNA: TGTGCCAGCAGCTCCGGGGGGCTTGGAGAGACCCAGTACTTC
CDR3: CASSSGGLGETQYF
size: .
D: .
J: TRBJ2-5
V: TRBV7-3

DNA: TGCGCCAGCAGCCAAGCGGGACAGGGGGCCACTGAAGCTTTCTTT
CDR3: CASSQAGQGATEAFF
size: .
D: TRBD1
J: TRBJ1-1
V: TRBV4-1

DNA: TGTGCCAGCAGCCGAGTATTGGGACAGGGACCTTACGAGCAGTACTTC
CDR3: CASSRVLGQGPYEQYF
size: .
D: TRBD1
J: TRBJ2-7
V: TRBV7-9

DNA: TGTGCCACCAGTGATTCCGGACAGGGCATCTACGAGCAGTACTTC
CDR3: CATSDSGQGIYEQYF
size: .
D: TRBD1
J: TRBJ2-7
V: TRBV24-1

DNA: TGTGCCAGCAGCCGAAAGCGGGAGGGCTACAATGAGCAGTTCTTC
CDR3: CASSRKREGYNEQFF
size: .
D: TRBD2
J: TRBJ2-1
V: TRBV5-4

DNA: TGTGCCAGCAGCGTAGCCGACAGCTCGGGAGCTTTCTTT
CDR3: CASSVADSSGAFF
size: .
D: .
J: TRBJ1-1
V: TRBV9

DNA: TGTGCCAGCAGCGGTAGACGGGGCACCGGGGAGCTGTTTTTT
CDR3: CASSGRRGTGELFF
size: .
D: .
J: TRBJ2-2
V: TRBV5-4

DNA: TGCAGCGACCACGGACAGGGTTGGACTGAAGCTTTCTTT
CDR3: CSDHGQGWTEAFF
size: .
D: TRBD1
J: TRBJ1-1
V: TRBV29-1

DNA: TGTGCCAGCAGCCAAGACTACGAGGGCAATCAGCCCCAGCATTTT
CDR3: CASSQDYEGNQPQHF
size: .
D: .
J: TRBJ1-5
V: TRBV14

DNA: TGCGCCAGCAGCTCGAGGGCGGGAGCTGATGAGCAGTACTTC
CDR3: CASSSRAGADEQYF
size: few
D: TRBD2
J: TRBJ2-7
V: TRBV5-1

DNA: TGTGCCAGCAGACGGACAGGGTTTAGCTCCTACGAGCAGTACTTC
CDR3: CASRRTGFSSYEQYF
size: .
D: TRBD1
J: TRBJ2-7
V: TRBV11-2